Included here is one T cell receptor beta chain sequence, with context. Its specificity is not known. Germline CDR1 and CDR2: SGHKS and YYEKEE (reference sequence). There are 15 residues in the CDR3. Trimming stripped 9 bases from V and 2 bases from J, with 20 bases between. The entry originates in a study of OX40 agonist ivuxolimab in advanced cancers. Study in general: Patients with prior anti-PD-1, anti-PD-L1 or anti-CTLA-4 therapy were eligible; roughly 41% had some. Broader study findings: At doses 0.1 to 3.0 mg/kg, CD4+ and CD8+ clones expanded. Researchers did not establish what antigens the expanded peripheral T cells target.

With baseline, cycle 4 day 1, and cycle 7 day 1 as timepoints, blood was sampled. Here immunoSEQ multiplex PCR was the method, and the copy in TCRdb shows in-frame clones only, minus some. The sample lists approximately 89,000 clones, around 90% occurring once. Sequencing was performed on CD4+ or CD8+ T cells sorted from blood, taken in a trial of the OX40 agonist ivuxolimab. This chain links TRBV5-5 with TRBJ1-2, with D perhaps TRBD1 (5 bases). The receptor was derived from an adult with an advanced solid tumor such as melanoma, head and neck, liver or kidney cancer. CDR3 coding DNA: TGTGCCACCCGGGACCCTCGGACGGGGAACTATGGCTACACCTTC. Translated, it gives CATRDPRTGNYGYTF. Full variable domain (remainder filled in from reference TRBV5-5 and TRBJ1-2): DAGVTQSPTHLIKTRGQQVTLRCSPISGHKSVSWYQQVLGQGPQFIFQYYEKEERGRGNFPDRFSARQFPNYSSELNVNALLLGDSALYLCATRDPRTGNYGYTFGSGTRLTVV.